These 17 T cell receptor beta chains originate from one sample sequenced in a study of patients and donors after allogeneic stem cell transplantation. TCRdb re-called the RT-PCR reads with MiXCR, one entry per CDR3 protein. In the table there are some 960,000 distinct CDR3 sequences, roughly 18% of which are singletons. The specimen was blood, either unsorted or a sorted T cell fraction (not recorded which). Source of these receptors: a human donor who was either an allogeneic HSCT recipient or a stem cell or donor lymphocyte infusion donor (not recorded which). It is not recorded whose cells these are; they may come from a transplant donor.

This clonotype was seen only a few times. V and J are TRBV5-5 and TRBJ2-1; 14 nucleotides agree with TRBD2. Trimming removed 1 base from V and 0 bases from J; junction bases left unmatched: 3. The CDR3 extends over 18 amino acids. Germline CDR1 and CDR2: SGHKS and YYEKEE (reference sequence). As DNA, the CDR3 is TGTGCCAGCAGCTTGTCTGGACTAGCGGGGGGCTCCTACAATGAGCAGTTCTTC. Protein: CASSLSGLAGGSYNEQFF.

The CDR3 spells CASSSQAGTYGYTF. The CDR3 region has the DNA TGTGCCAGCAGCTCGCAGGCGGGGACCTATGGCTACACCTTC. V and J are TRBV12-3 or TRBV12-4 and TRBJ1-2; D possibly corresponds to TRBD1 (5 bases). The CDR3 is made up of 14 amino acids. The germline V and J ends were trimmed by 6 bases and 4 bases, with 15 bases remaining between them.

V and J are TRBV20-1 and TRBJ2-1, with 13 bases identical to TRBD2. V trimming: 5 bases; J trimming: 6 bases; junction bases outside the gene matches: 4. This CDR3 spans 14 amino acids. Germline V gives CDR1 DFQATT, CDR2 SNEGSKA (reference sequence). The CDR3 sequence: CSAQLAGGGNEQFF. The CDR3 nucleotides are TGCAGTGCTCAACTAGCGGGAGGGGGCAATGAGCAGTTCTTC.

This clonotype was seen at least ten times. The rearrangement joins TRBV12-3 or TRBV12-4 to TRBJ2-7; TRBD1 agrees at 9 bases. The CDR3 consists of 14 residues. V lost 4 bases and J lost 5; bases outside the gene matches: 6. The CDR3 spells CASSYRTGVHEQYF. Here the CDR3 DNA reads TGTGCCAGCAGTTACCGGACAGGGGTGCACGAGCAGTACTTC.

The chain recombines TRBV7-9 with TRBJ1-4; D is undetermined. The V end was cut by 1 base, the J end by 7 bases, with 19 bases between. CDR1 is SEHNR, CDR2 FQNEAQ, per germline (reference sequence). This CDR3 region has 17 residues. The CDR3 region is CASSLGPSRPKGEKLFF. The CDR3 DNA is TGTGCCAGCAGCTTAGGTCCCAGTAGACCCAAGGGTGAAAAACTGTTTTTT. The variable domain in full, with the rest retrieved from reference TRBV7-9 and TRBJ1-4, is DTGVSQNPRHKITKRGQNVTFRCDPISEHNRLYWYRQTLGQGPEFLTYFQNEAQLEKSRLLSDRFSAERPKGSFSTLEIQRTEQGDSAMYLCASSLGPSRPKGEKLFFGSGTQLSVL.

This clonotype has just a few counts. This chain joins TRBV20-1 and TRBJ2-1; TRBD2 matches at 7 bases. V shed 3 bases, J shed 15 bases, and the junction held 11 bases outside the gene matches. The CDR3 has 12 residues. Germline lookup yields CDR1 DFQATT and CDR2 SNEGSKA (reference sequence). CDR3 bases: TGCAGTGCTAGGCGGGGGTTCCTTAGCCCGTTCTTC. This translates into CSARRGFLSPFF.

The chain joins TRBV10-3 to TRBJ2-2; 8 bases line up with TRBD2. The V and J ends lost 3 bases and 5 bases, in that order; junction bases with no gene match: 11. CDR1 is ENHRY, CDR2 SYGVKD, per germline. CDR3 length: 17 amino acids. As DNA, the CDR3 is TGTGCCATCAGTGACCCTCCGGGTGGCGGGGGGACCGGGGAGCTGTTTTTT. Its protein is CAISDPPGGGGTGELFF.

There are a few counts of this clonotype. V gene TRBV24-1 combines with J gene TRBJ2-1; 8 positions agree with TRBD2. The CDR3 extends over 17 amino acids. The junction had 9 bases not matched to a gene; V was cut back by 5 bases and J by 1 base. Germline V gives CDR1 KGHDR, CDR2 SFDVKD. The CDR3 loop reads CATSALSGSGSYNEQFF. The CDR3 DNA sequence: TGTGCCACCAGTGCCCTCAGCGGGAGCGGGTCCTACAATGAGCAGTTCTTC.

This clonotype has just one count. The V gene is TRBV2, the J gene TRBJ2-7, with TRBD2 as a possible D gene (5 bases). V was pared by 6 bases and J by 4 bases, with 31 bases between. This CDR3 is 19 amino acids long. Germline V gives CDR1 SNHLY, CDR2 FYNNEI. The CDR3 sequence: CASSPRALDSSLHFYEQYF. CDR3 nucleotide sequence: TGTGCCAGCAGCCCGAGAGCCTTGGACTCGTCCCTCCATTTTTACGAGCAGTACTTC.

This clonotype has just a few counts. V is TRBV7-2 and J is TRBJ2-1, with D possibly being TRBD1 (5 bases). There are 14 residues in the CDR3. V dropped 2 bases and J dropped 2 bases, with 7 bases sitting between them. Per germline, CDR1 SGHTA and CDR2 FQGNSA. CDR3 bases: TGTGCCAGCAGCTTACAGGGTACCTACAATGAGCAGTTCTTC. Amino acids: CASSLQGTYNEQFF.

This clonotype has just a few counts. The chain is built from TRBV20-1 and TRBJ2-1; 8 nucleotides align to TRBD1. V lost 1 base, J lost 7 bases, and 9 bases stayed unmatched. CDR3 length: 15 residues. Germline values: CDR1 DFQATT, CDR2 SNEGSKA (reference sequence). CDR3 sequence: CSARGLTRTGNEQFF. The CDR3, as DNA: TGCAGTGCTAGAGGTCTAACACGGACAGGGAATGAGCAGTTCTTC.

V and J are TRBV12-3 or TRBV12-4 and TRBJ2-7, with a weak D call TRBD1 (5 bases). This CDR3 contains 10 residues. The CDR3 nucleotides read TGTGCCAGCAGTTACAGGCGGACGAAGGTC. It is translated as CASSYRRTKV.

The chain is built from TRBV5-6 and TRBJ1-5; D gene ambiguous. The CDR3 is 14 amino acids. Germline V gene sequence: CDR1 SGHDT, CDR2 YYEEEE. The V end was cut by 4 bases, the J end by 7 bases, with 15 bases between. The CDR3 coding sequence is TGTGCCAGCAGCCCTGGGAACAGAGGGCAGCCCCAGCATTTT. It yields the protein CASSPGNRGQPQHF.

This clonotype has a count of ten or more. V usage is TRBV12-3 or TRBV12-4 and J usage is TRBJ2-1, with D uncertain. The CDR3 has 13 amino acids. V lost 6 bases and J lost 5, with 11 bases in between. DNA of the CDR3: TGTGCCAGCAGCCCCAAAGCTGACAATGAGCAGTTCTTC. Translation gives CASSPKADNEQFF.

This clonotype was recorded many times. The rearrangement links TRBV4-1 to TRBJ2-3; 15 bases line up with TRBD2. Germline lookup yields CDR1 MGHRA and CDR2 YSYEKL. CDR3 length: 17 amino acids. V was pared by 3 bases and J by 3 bases, with 4 bases of the junction left unmatched. The CDR3 nucleotides are TGCGCCAGCAGCCATCCCGGACTAGCGGGAGGGACAGATACGCAGTATTTT. This encodes CASSHPGLAGGTDTQYF.

In this sample, this clonotype turned up a few times. The J gene is TRBJ1-1, the V gene TRBV20-1; D gene ambiguous. CDR1 is DFQATT and CDR2 is SNEGSKA in the germline V gene (reference sequence). CDR3 size: 13 residues. V lost 3 bases and J 1 base, leaving 9 bases between the germline ends. The CDR3 spells CSARSRENTEAFF. The CDR3 bases are TGCAGTGCTAGGTCGCGGGAGAACACTGAAGCTTTCTTT.

This clonotype was detected only a few times. The V call is TRBV5-1, the J call TRBJ2-5, with D hard to call. V gave up 5 bases and J gave up 5 bases, with 10 bases separating them. CDR1 is SGHRS and CDR2 is YFSETQ in the germline V gene. CDR3 size: 12 residues. CDR3 nucleotides: TGCGCCAGCAGTCCGGTCGCGGAGACCCAGTACTTC. This translates into CASSPVAETQYF.